This T cell receptor beta chain was obtained from a study of Ad26.COV2.S vaccination and SARS-CoV-2 variants. Clones were sequenced by immunoSEQ multiplex PCR, and TCRdb holds only the in-frame ones, with some missing. The data hold roughly 450,000 clones, with about nine tenths observed a single time. Specified treatment: roughly 19 received Ad26.COV2.S at low or high dose, single or two shots; 5 received placebo; per-sample allocation not given. Specimens were obtained on day 63 following the first vaccine or placebo injection. An adult donor aged 18-55 years was enrolled in Boston. Participants' vaccine, an Ad26 vector, delivered Wuhan-strain SARS-CoV-2 spike. The origin of this receptor is a person between 18 and 60 years old who received the Ad26.COV2.S COVID-19 vaccine or a placebo. The sequencing used peripheral blood, collected in a trial of Ad26.COV2.S vaccine versus placebo.

The CDR3 sequence is CASSSQGLSPKKLFF. The CDR3 DNA reads as TGTGCCAGCAGTTCACAGGGGCTGAGCCCTAAAAAACTGTTTTTT. The V gene is TRBV6-5, the J gene TRBJ1-4; 7 bases align to TRBD1. The CDR3 spans 15 residues. Looked up from germline, CDR1 is MNHEY and CDR2 is SVGAGI. The ends lost 4 bases at V and 9 bases at J; junction bases unmatched: 11.